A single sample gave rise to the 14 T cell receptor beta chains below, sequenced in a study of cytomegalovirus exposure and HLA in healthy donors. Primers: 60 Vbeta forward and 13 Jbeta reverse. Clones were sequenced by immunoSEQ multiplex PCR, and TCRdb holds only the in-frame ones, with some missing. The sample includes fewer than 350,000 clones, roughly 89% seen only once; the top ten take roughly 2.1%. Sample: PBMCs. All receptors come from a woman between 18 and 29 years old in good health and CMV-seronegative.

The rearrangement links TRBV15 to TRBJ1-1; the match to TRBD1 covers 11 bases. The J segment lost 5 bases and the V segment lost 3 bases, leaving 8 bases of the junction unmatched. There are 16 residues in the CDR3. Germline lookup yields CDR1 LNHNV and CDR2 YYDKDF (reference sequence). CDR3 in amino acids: CATSRDPGTGGTEAFF. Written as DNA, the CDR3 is TGTGCCACCAGCAGGGACCCAGGGACAGGGGGAACTGAAGCTTTCTTT.

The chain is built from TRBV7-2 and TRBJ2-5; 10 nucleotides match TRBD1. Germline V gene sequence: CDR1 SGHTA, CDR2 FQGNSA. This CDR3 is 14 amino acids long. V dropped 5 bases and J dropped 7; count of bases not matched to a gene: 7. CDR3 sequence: CASSLPRDRGTQYF. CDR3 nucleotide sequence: TGTGCCAGCAGCCTCCCCCGGGACAGGGGGACCCAGTACTTC.

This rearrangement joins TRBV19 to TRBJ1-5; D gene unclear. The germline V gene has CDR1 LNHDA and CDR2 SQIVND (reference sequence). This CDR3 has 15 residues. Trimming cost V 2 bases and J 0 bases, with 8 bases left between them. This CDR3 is CASSIRHHSNQPQHF. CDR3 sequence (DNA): TGTGCCAGTAGTATAAGACACCATAGCAATCAGCCCCAGCATTTT.

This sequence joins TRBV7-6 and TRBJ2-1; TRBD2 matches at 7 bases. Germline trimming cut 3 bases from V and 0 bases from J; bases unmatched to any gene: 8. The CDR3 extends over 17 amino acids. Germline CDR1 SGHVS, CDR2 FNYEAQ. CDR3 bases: TGTGCCAGCAGCTTTGCTACCCTAGCGGACTCCTACAATGAGCAGTTCTTC. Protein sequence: CASSFATLADSYNEQFF.

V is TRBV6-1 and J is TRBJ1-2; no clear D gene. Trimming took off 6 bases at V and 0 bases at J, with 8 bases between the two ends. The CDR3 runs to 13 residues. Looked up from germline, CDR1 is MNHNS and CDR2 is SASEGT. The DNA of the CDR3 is TGTGCCAGCAGGATGCCAGCTAACTATGGCTACACCTTC. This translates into CASRMPANYGYTF.

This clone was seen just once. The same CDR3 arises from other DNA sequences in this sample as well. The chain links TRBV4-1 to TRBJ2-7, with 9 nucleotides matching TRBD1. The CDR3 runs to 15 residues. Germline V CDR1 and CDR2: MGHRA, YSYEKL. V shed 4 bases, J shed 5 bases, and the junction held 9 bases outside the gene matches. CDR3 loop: CASSPSTGGKDEQYF. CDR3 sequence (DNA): TGCGCCAGCAGCCCCTCGACAGGGGGGAAAGACGAGCAGTACTTC.

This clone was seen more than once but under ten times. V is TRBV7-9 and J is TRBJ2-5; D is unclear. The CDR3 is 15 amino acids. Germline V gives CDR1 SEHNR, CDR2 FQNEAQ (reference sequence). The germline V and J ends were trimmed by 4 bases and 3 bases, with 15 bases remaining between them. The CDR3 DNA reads TGTGCCAGCAGCTCCTCGGTGCAGGATAAAGAGACCCAGTACTTC. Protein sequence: CASSSSVQDKETQYF.

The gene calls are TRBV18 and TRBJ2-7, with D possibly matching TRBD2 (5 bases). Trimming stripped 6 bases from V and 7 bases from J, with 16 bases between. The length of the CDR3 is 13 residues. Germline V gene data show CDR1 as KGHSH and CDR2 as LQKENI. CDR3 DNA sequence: TGTGCCAGCTCTCGAGAGGACTTGGGGGAGCAGTACTTC. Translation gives CASSREDLGEQYF.

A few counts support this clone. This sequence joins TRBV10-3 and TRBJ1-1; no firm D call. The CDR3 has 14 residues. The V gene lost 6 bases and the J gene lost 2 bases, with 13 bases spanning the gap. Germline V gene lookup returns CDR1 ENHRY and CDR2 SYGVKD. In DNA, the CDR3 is TGTGCCATCAGCCCCGGCGACTTCAACACTGAAGCTTTCTTT. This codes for CAISPGDFNTEAFF.

The CDR3 DNA reads TGTGCCAGCAGCCGGGGACAGGGGGCTAGCGAGCAGTACTTC. Residues: CASSRGQGASEQYF. The rearrangement uses TRBV7-3 and TRBJ2-7, with 12 nucleotides matching TRBD1. The ends lost 5 bases at V and 6 bases at J; junction bases unmatched: 5. The CDR3 extends over 14 amino acids. CDR1 and CDR2 (germline): SGHTA, FQGTGA.

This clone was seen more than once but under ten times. In DNA, the CDR3 is TGTGCCAGCAGTTACCAGCCCCGGGACAGGGGGCTTGGCTACACCTTC. Protein: CASSYQPRDRGLGYTF. The chain uses TRBV6-5 and TRBJ1-2, with 12 positions matching TRBD1. With V trimmed by 2 bases and J by 7 bases, 8 bases remained unmatched. The CDR3 consists of 16 residues. The germline gives CDR1 MNHEY, CDR2 SVGAGI.

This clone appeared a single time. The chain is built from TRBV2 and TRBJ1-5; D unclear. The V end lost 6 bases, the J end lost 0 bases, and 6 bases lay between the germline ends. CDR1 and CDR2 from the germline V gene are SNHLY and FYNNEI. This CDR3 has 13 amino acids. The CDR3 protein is CASRSGSNQPQHF. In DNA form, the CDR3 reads TGTGCCAGCAGGAGCGGTAGCAATCAGCCCCAGCATTTT.

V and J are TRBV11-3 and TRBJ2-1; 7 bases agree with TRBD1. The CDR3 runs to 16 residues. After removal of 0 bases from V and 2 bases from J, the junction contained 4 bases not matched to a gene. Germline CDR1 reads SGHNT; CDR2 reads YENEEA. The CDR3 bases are TGTGCCAGCAGCTTAGATACGAGGGGGCCCTACAATGAGCAGTTCTTC. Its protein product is CASSLDTRGPYNEQFF. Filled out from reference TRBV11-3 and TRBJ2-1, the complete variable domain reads EAGVVQSPRYKIIEKKQPVAFWCNPISGHNTLYWYLQNLGQGPELLIRYENEEAVDDSQLPKDRFSAERLKGVDSTLKIQPAELGDSAVYLCASSLDTRGPYNEQFFGPGTRLTVL.

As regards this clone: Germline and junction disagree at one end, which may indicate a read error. The DNA for the CDR3 is TGTTCCAGCAGCTTTTTTGAGGCTGAAGCTTTCTTT. It specifies CSSSFFEAEAFF. The J gene is TRBJ1-1, the V gene TRBV7-9; D not resolved. Germline CDR1 is SEHNR and CDR2 is FQNEAQ (reference sequence). The CDR3 extends over 12 amino acids.